This TCR beta chain was recovered during a study of T-cell reconstitution after alpha-beta-depleted transplantation in children. Preparation of the TCRbeta library used unique molecular identifiers. TCRdb called the PCR reads again in MiXCR, with one record for every CDR3 protein. Here the sample spans almost 400,000 distinct CDR3 sequences, about a fifth being singletons. The TCR comes from a human donor who donated a stem cell graft to a child with acute myeloid leukemia. The specimen comprised PBMCs from the stem cell graft donor, sampled from the stem cell graft.

The CDR3 loop is CASSLGTGGLYEQYF. CDR3 DNA: TGCGCCAGCAGCTTAGGGACAGGGGGACTCTACGAGCAGTACTTC. The chain uses TRBV5-1 and TRBJ2-7, with 11 positions matching TRBD1. Looked up from germline, CDR1 is SGHRS and CDR2 is YFSETQ. V gave up 2 bases and J gave up 3 bases; unmatched junction bases: 4. The CDR3 loop spans 15 amino acids.